This T cell receptor (beta chain) stems from a study of cytomegalovirus exposure and HLA in healthy donors. About this clone: Antigen specificity is unknown.

The PCR had 60 Vbeta and 13 Jbeta primers. The protocol was immunoSEQ multiplex PCR, while the TCRdb copy is restricted to in-frame clones and leaves out a portion. Of approximately 220,000 clones in the sample, more than 65% were seen once. The junction had 7 bases not matched to a gene; V was cut back by 4 bases and J by 1 base. Germline V CDR1 and CDR2: SGHRS, YFSETQ. The CDR3 runs to 15 residues. Whole-study findings and limits: Association with HLA alleles at 0.05 false discovery rate was found for approximately 18,000 TCR beta sequences in a later analysis. Several V segments, TRBV6-2 and TRBV6-3 among them, could not be told apart and were dropped. When analyzed later, a missense DCLRE1C variant was found to be linked to TCR beta V- and J-gene trimming.

V and J are TRBV5-1 and TRBJ1-1, with 7 bases aligning to TRBD1. The source of this sequence is a man aged 18 to 30 in good health and CMV-seronegative. The sequenced material came from PBMCs. The CDR3 reads CASSSGTVKNTEAFF. In DNA, the CDR3 is TGCGCCAGCAGCAGTGGGACAGTAAAGAACACTGAAGCTTTCTTT.